Listed below are T cell receptor beta chains from one sample, sequenced in a study of blood T cell repertoires in COVID-19. Data came from immunoSEQ multiplex PCR; TCRdb stores just in-frame clones and leaves some out. The data show about 140,000 clones, with about 86% seen just once and 4% held by the top ten. The material sequenced was peripheral blood. The receptors were gathered from a woman aged 55-75 years with acute or convalescent COVID-19. CDR3s include the opening cysteine and the closing phenylalanine or tryptophan. The order of the fields is V gene, J gene, D gene, CDR3 protein. D genes are given only for firm matches.

TRBV9,TRBJ2-3,TRBD2,CASSAGTSGSITDTQYF
TRBV6-2/TRBV6-3,TRBJ2-7,NA,CASSQGLGSYEQYF
TRBV4-3,TRBJ1-4,NA,CASSQDGKGGRNEKLFF
TRBV15,TRBJ1-1,TRBD1,CATAYRGLFRNTEAFF
TRBV5-6,TRBJ2-2,TRBD1,CASTTQQGVPGELFF
TRBV4-2,TRBJ2-5,TRBD2,CASSLSGTSGSLGETQYF
TRBV6-4,TRBJ2-2,TRBD1,CASSQTGGTGELFF
TRBV7-9,TRBJ1-3,TRBD1,CASSLGQGSRGNTIYF
TRBV19,TRBJ1-5,TRBD1,CASKGQDNQPQHF
TRBV3-1/TRBV3-2,TRBJ2-4,NA,CASSQDGWLARYF
TRBV3-1/TRBV3-2,TRBJ2-1,TRBD2,CASSQDRWASGSDEQFF
TRBV25-1,TRBJ2-7,NA,CASSEGGSYEQYF
TRBV6-5,TRBJ1-6,TRBD1,CASGQGFNSPLHF
TRBV5-5,TRBJ1-1,NA,CASSPNVVNTEAFF
TRBV6-5,TRBJ1-5,NA,CAAGVAWDQPQHF
TRBV5-4,TRBJ1-1,TRBD1,CASSLSRDRHTQAFF
TRBV5-1,TRBJ2-1,TRBD1,CASSRGQVANEQFF
TRBV9,TRBJ2-1,TRBD2,CASSGGTSDYNEQFF
TRBV19,TRBJ2-3,TRBD2,CASKFSGSITDTQYF
TRBV20-1,TRBJ2-7,TRBD1,CSARGRQGGYF
TRBV5-1,TRBJ1-2,NA,CASSLAGGLADGYTF
TRBV28,TRBJ1-6,NA,CASSPTGYNSPLHF
TRBV9,TRBJ2-7,NA,CASSAQSGGEQYF
TRBV24-1,TRBJ1-1,NA,CATSSQANTEAFF
TRBV6-6,TRBJ2-1,NA,CASSDSRSYNEQFF
TRBV25-1,TRBJ1-1,TRBD1,CASSELGTRQGEAFF
TRBV7-9,TRBJ1-4,NA,CASSSGANEKLFF
TRBV6-6,TRBJ1-2,NA,CASSPVNYGYTF
TRBV15,TRBJ2-5,TRBD2,CATSRARIGLAGGKETQYF
TRBV6-5,TRBJ2-2,TRBD2,CASRGGTSYFGELFF
TRBV15,TRBJ2-3,NA,CATSPGRGSTDTQYF
TRBV6-1,TRBJ2-3,NA,CASSGPGRGKALGTQYF
TRBV5-5,TRBJ2-7,NA,CASSLRPASEQYF
TRBV5-4,TRBJ1-1,TRBD1,CASSFDRGYTEAFF
TRBV28,TRBJ1-1,NA,CASSFVLMNTEAFF
TRBV6-1,TRBJ1-4,NA,CASSERARASNEKLFF
TRBV28,TRBJ2-7,NA,CASSRTGGDYEQYF
TRBV19,TRBJ2-2,NA,CASSKSGTSGELFF
TRBV28,TRBJ1-5,NA,CASSFGGASQPQHF
TRBV6-5,TRBJ1-5,NA,CASSRTPDEQPQHF
TRBV6-2/TRBV6-3,TRBJ1-1,NA,CASSWRKGDTEAFF
TRBV5-1,TRBJ2-2,NA,CASSTTNTGELFF